Listed here is a single T cell receptor (beta chain). These data are taken from a study of blood T cell repertoires in COVID-19. The length of the CDR3 is 14 residues. The V gene's germline CDR1 is KGHSH and CDR2 LQKENI. The V end lost 2 bases, the J end lost 0 bases, and 7 bases lay between the germline ends. As originally analysed: Cell counts per sample came from amplifying reference gene primers. The assay was immunoSEQ multiplex PCR, and TCRdb's table has in-frame clones only and misses some. Clone size and V and J calls were adopted from that table, with D and trimming inferred from the DNA. The table lists about 480,000 clones, around nine tenths of them singletons.

The clonotype originates from a woman aged 25 to 39 with acute or convalescent COVID-19. The sample consisted of peripheral blood. This chain links TRBV18 with TRBJ1-1; D ambiguous. This chain's CDR3 is CASSPRQMNTEAFF. The CDR3 DNA sequence: TGTGCCAGCTCACCAAGACAAATGAACACTGAAGCTTTCTTT.